Shown below are 16 T cell receptor beta chains from a single sample sequenced in a study of human T cells and chemical hapten exposure. Time point given: healthy volunteer bleed at 6 weeks. Unfractionated whole blood was the source from which total RNA was extracted. TCRdb reanalysed the RACE reads using MiXCR and keeps one entry per CDR3 protein. Among about 82,000 distinct CDR3 sequences, 7% to 9% were seen once, and the ten largest hold 1.5%. What was sequenced was whole blood. These receptors originate from a male donor in good health. Some clones in this sample may be carry-over from other donors' samples.

This clonotype was detected only a few times. The V gene is TRBV4-1, the J gene TRBJ2-7; 11 nucleotides align to TRBD2. V lost 2 bases and J lost 2; bases outside the gene matches: 5. Germline lookup yields CDR1 MGHRA and CDR2 YSYEKL. This CDR3 is built from 16 residues. The CDR3 DNA reads as TGCGCCAGCAGCCAATTAGCGGGAGGGCCGGCCTACGAGCAGTACTTC. Protein product: CASSQLAGGPAYEQYF.

This clonotype was seen a handful of times. The genes are TRBV20-1 and TRBJ2-5; a possible D gene is TRBD2 (6 bases). CDR3 size: 14 residues. Trimming pared 3 bases from V and 0 bases from J, leaving 11 bases between. Germline assignment: CDR1 DFQATT and CDR2 SNEGSKA (reference sequence). The CDR3 reads CSARPLAHQETQYF. In DNA form, the CDR3 reads TGCAGTGCTAGGCCGCTAGCGCACCAAGAGACCCAGTACTTC.

In this sample, this clonotype turned up a few times. The chain combines TRBV6-5 with TRBJ2-7; TRBD1 or TRBD2 may be the D gene (7 bases each). Trimming removed 2 bases at V and 4 bases at J, with 15 bases between. In germline, CDR1 is MNHEY, CDR2 SVGAGI. The CDR3 runs 15 residues. CDR3 bases: TGTGCCAGCAGTTACGTGGCAGGGGGGGTATACGAGCAGTACTTC. As protein: CASSYVAGGVYEQYF.

The V call is TRBV3-1, the J call TRBJ2-2, with TRBD1 matching over 10 bases. V lost 0 bases to trimming and J lost 3 bases; unmatched junction nucleotides: 13. This CDR3 is built from 20 residues. Germline-derived CDR1 and CDR2 are LGHDT and YNNKEL (reference sequence). The DNA of the CDR3 is TGTGCCAGCAGCCAAGAATCCGGGACAGGGGCATGGTCGGACACCGGGGAGCTGTTTTTT. Amino acid sequence: CASSQESGTGAWSDTGELFF.

This clonotype was seen at least ten times. This chain links TRBV18 with TRBJ1-1, with 11 bases identical to TRBD1. This CDR3 spans 16 amino acids. CDR1 KGHSH and CDR2 LQKENI come from the germline V gene. With 1 base clipped from V and 5 bases from J, the junction kept 6 bases outside the gene matches. The DNA for the CDR3 is TGTGCCAGCTCACCACTAGGACAGGGGGCGGAAACTGAAGCTTTCTTT. Its protein product is CASSPLGQGAETEAFF.

This clonotype came up many times. This chain joins TRBV7-2 and TRBJ1-1; possible D gene TRBD1, 5 bases. The CDR3 consists of 16 residues. Germline CDR1 reads SGHTA; CDR2 reads FQGNSA. The germline V and J ends were trimmed by 5 bases and 1 base, with 17 bases remaining between them. The CDR3 loop is CASSLRQSRANTEAFF. DNA for the CDR3: TGTGCCAGCAGCCTCCGCCAGAGCAGGGCGAACACTGAAGCTTTCTTT.

This clonotype has more than one count but fewer than ten. V is TRBV9 and J is TRBJ2-5; a weak D match, TRBD1 (6 bases). V was cut by 0 bases and J by 1 base, with 7 bases left in between. Germline V lookup: CDR1 SGDLS, CDR2 YYNGEE. The CDR3 length is 14 residues. The CDR3 DNA reads TGTGCCAGCAGCGTAGGAGGGGGCCAAGAGACCCAGTACTTC. Protein: CASSVGGGQETQYF.

This clonotype was counted a few times. CDR3 in DNA: TGTGCCAGTCGCTCCGGGGGTACTAATGAAAAACTGTTTTTT. Translating gives CASRSGGTNEKLFF. The chain employs TRBV7-2 and TRBJ1-4, with D possibly TRBD1 on 5 matching bases. Germline V gene sequence: CDR1 SGHTA, CDR2 FQGNSA. The length of the CDR3 is 14 residues. V lost 9 bases and J lost 2, with 13 bases in between.

This clonotype was recorded a few times. CDR3 loop: CASSQEIWSTDTQYF. CDR3 DNA sequence: TGTGCCAGCAGCCAAGAAATATGGAGCACAGATACGCAGTATTTT. J is TRBJ2-3 and V is TRBV14, with D unclear. This CDR3 comprises 15 residues. Germline V gives CDR1 SGHDN, CDR2 FVKESK. Trimming removed 0 bases from V and 0 bases from J, with 7 bases in between. The full variable domain, its missing parts supplied by reference TRBV14 and TRBJ2-3, is EAGVTQFPSHSVIEKGQTVTLRCDPISGHDNLYWYRRVMGKEIKFLLHFVKESKQDESGMPNNRFLAERTGGTYSTLKVQPAELEDSGVYFCASSQEIWSTDTQYFGPGTRLTVL.

The chain joins TRBV6-6 to TRBJ1-1; 8 bases align to TRBD1. The CDR3 is made up of 12 amino acids. V was clipped by 6 bases and J by 8 bases; unmatched bases: 5. CDR1 and CDR2 (germline): MNHNY, SVGAGI (reference sequence). In nucleotides, the CDR3 is TGTGCCAGCAGGCAGGGGGCCCGAGAAGCTTTCTTT. This gives the protein CASRQGAREAFF.

This clonotype has only a few counts. Here the CDR3 reads CASSLGLSYNEQFF. CDR3 DNA: TGTGCCAGCAGCTTGGGACTCTCCTACAATGAGCAGTTCTTC. The chain couples TRBV7-8 to TRBJ2-1; a weak D match, TRBD2 (6 bases). Germline V lookup: CDR1 SGHVS, CDR2 FQNEAQ. The CDR3 totals 14 residues. The V end was cut by 3 bases, the J end by 0 bases, with 6 bases between.

V and J are TRBV16 and TRBJ1-5, with a tentative D call TRBD1 (5 bases). This CDR3 has 15 amino acids. CDR1 KGHSY and CDR2 FQNENV come from the germline V gene. V gave up 0 bases and J gave up 2 bases, with 8 bases separating them. The CDR3 DNA sequence: TGTGCCAGCAGCCAATCAAGAGGGGGCAATCAGCCCCAGCATTTT. Residues: CASSQSRGGNQPQHF. Variable domain in full (rest from reference TRBV16 and TRBJ1-5): GEEVAQTPKHLVRGEGQKAKLYCAPIKGHSYVFWYQQVLKNEFKFLISFQNENVFDETGMPKERFSAKCLPNSPCSLEIQATKLEDSAVYFCASSQSRGGNQPQHFGDGTRLSIL.

This clonotype was seen a few times. Here the CDR3 reads CASSPTGTAQETQYF. The CDR3 nucleotides read TGTGCCAGCAGCCCGACCGGGACAGCCCAAGAGACCCAGTACTTC. V is TRBV7-9 and J is TRBJ2-5; 7 nucleotides match TRBD1. The CDR3 is 15 amino acids. Trimming cost V 5 bases and J 1 base; bases outside gene matches: 7. Germline V lookup: CDR1 SEHNR, CDR2 FQNEAQ (reference sequence).

This chain connects TRBV12-3 or TRBV12-4 to TRBJ2-7; D remains unclear. The CDR3 runs to 13 residues. V lost 3 bases to trimming and J lost 4 bases, with 10 bases between them. CDR3 in amino acids: CASSFGPIYEQYF. The CDR3 DNA reads as TGTGCCAGCAGTTTCGGCCCTATTTACGAGCAGTACTTC.

The chain has TRBV20-1 and TRBJ2-5; D is ambiguous. V lost 6 bases and J lost 2, with 7 bases in between. Germline V gene sequence: CDR1 DFQATT, CDR2 SNEGSKA (reference sequence). This CDR3 contains 11 residues. DNA of the CDR3: TGCAGTGCGTCAAAGCAAGAGACCCAGTACTTC. This codes for CSASKQETQYF.

The J gene is TRBJ2-1, the V gene TRBV7-8; the D gene is possibly TRBD2 (5 bases). Germline-derived CDR1 and CDR2 are SGHVS and FQNEAQ. The CDR3 length is 16 residues. Trimming stripped 5 bases from V and 0 bases from J, with 14 bases between. The CDR3 reads CASSPASISSYNEQFF. In DNA form, the CDR3 reads TGTGCCAGCAGCCCTGCTAGCATATCCTCCTACAATGAGCAGTTCTTC.